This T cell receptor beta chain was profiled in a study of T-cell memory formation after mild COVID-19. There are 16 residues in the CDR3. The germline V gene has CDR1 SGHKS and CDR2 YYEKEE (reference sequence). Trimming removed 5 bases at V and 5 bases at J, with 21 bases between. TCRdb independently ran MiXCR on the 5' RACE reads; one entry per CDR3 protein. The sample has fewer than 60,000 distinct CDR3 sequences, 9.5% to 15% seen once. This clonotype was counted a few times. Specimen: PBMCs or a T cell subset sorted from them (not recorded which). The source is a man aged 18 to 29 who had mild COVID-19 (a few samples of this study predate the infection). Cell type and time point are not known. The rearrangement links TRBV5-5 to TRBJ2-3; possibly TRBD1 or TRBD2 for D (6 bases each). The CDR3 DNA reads TGTGCCAGCAGGAGGGGGATTTACGGGGGCGGAGATACGCAGTATTTT. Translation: CASRRGIYGGGDTQYF.